This TCR beta chain was recorded in a study of blood T cell repertoires in COVID-19. Overall study: Some COVID-19 samples were acute and others convalescent; all came from the United States, Italy and Spain. T cells, B-cell-depleted T cells, or PBMCs provided the cDNA or gDNA that served as material.

The authors' processing: Using reference gene primer amplification, nucleated cell counts were estimated. Repertoires were generated with immunoSEQ multiplex PCR, while TCRdb's copy carries only in-frame clones and drops some. The D gene and trimming were derived from the DNA, and the V and J assignments and clone size from that table. The sample lists some 300,000 clones, more than 85% occurring once. Sequences were obtained from peripheral blood. The sequence was obtained from a man between 65 and 85 years old with acute or convalescent COVID-19.

The CDR3 loop is CASSIRWGALADNEQFF. The CDR3 bases are TGTGCCAGTAGTATAAGGTGGGGGGCACTAGCGGACAATGAGCAGTTCTTC. This chain connects TRBV19 to TRBJ2-1; the match to TRBD2 covers 8 bases. The V gene's germline CDR1 is LNHDA and CDR2 SQIVND (reference sequence). This CDR3 is built from 17 residues. V lost 2 bases to trimming and J lost 5 bases; unmatched junction nucleotides: 11.